The T cell receptor (beta chain) under discussion was sequenced for a study of blood T cell repertoires in COVID-19. Germline CDR1 reads SGHTS; CDR2 reads YDEGEE. This CDR3 is 13 amino acids long. V lost 2 bases and J 3 bases, leaving 8 bases between the germline ends. Under the authors' procedure: How many nucleated cells were present was estimated from reference gene primer amplification. Data came from immunoSEQ multiplex PCR; TCRdb stores just in-frame clones and leaves some out. The V and J calls and clone size were taken over from that table, and D and trimming were inferred from the DNA. The profile shows about 40,000 clones, about 87% of them singletons.

This TCR was recovered from a woman aged 65 to 85 with acute or convalescent COVID-19. The V call is TRBV5-8, the J call TRBJ1-1, with D possibly TRBD1 on 5 matching bases. Material for sequencing was peripheral blood. CDR3 in DNA: TGTGCCAGCAGCTTAGCAGGGTACACTGAAGCTTTCTTT. This encodes CASSLAGYTEAFF.